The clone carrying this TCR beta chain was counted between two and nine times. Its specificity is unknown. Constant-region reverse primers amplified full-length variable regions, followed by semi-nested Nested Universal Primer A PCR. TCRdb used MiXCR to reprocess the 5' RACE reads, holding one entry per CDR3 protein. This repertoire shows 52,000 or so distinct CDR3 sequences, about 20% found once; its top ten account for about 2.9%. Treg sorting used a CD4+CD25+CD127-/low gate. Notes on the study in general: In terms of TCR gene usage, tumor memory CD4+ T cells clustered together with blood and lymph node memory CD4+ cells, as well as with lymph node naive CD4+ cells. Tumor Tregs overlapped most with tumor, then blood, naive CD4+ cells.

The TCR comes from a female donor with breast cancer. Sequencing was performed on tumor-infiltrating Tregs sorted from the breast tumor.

DNA of the CDR3: TGTGCCAGCAGTTATAAGGGTGAAGGCTACACCTTC. This codes for CASSYKGEGYTF. This chain links TRBV6-6 with TRBJ1-2; D is undetermined. This CDR3 is built from 12 residues. The germline V and J ends were trimmed by 3 bases and 8 bases, with 10 bases remaining between them. Per the germline V gene, CDR1 is MNHNY and CDR2 is SVGAGI (reference sequence).